Below, one T cell receptor (beta chain) is given with its context. Its antigen is still unknown. The PCR ran on 60 Vbeta and 13 Jbeta primers. Using immunoSEQ multiplex PCR, the repertoire was profiled, and TCRdb retains in-frame clones only, with some absent. There are some 120,000 clones in the sample; around 84% occur only once, and about 1.7% lies in the top ten. These data are taken from a study of cytomegalovirus exposure and HLA in healthy donors. Study-wide results and caveats: More clonal expansion characterized HLA-associated TCR beta chains than equally common others in a later analysis. Per published accounts, TCR beta sequences correctly predicted the HLA-A and HLA-B alleles of most subjects. The majority of CMV-associated TCR beta chains were reported as apparently HLA-restricted in a later analysis. Apart from CMV serostatus, no immune exposure information was available.

V shed 6 bases and J shed 3 bases, with 8 bases lying between them. CDR1 is MNHEY, CDR2 SVGAGI, per germline. This CDR3 has 12 amino acids. The sample consisted of PBMCs. The chain has TRBV6-5 and TRBJ1-1; D not resolved. This TCR was recovered from a man aged 18 to 30 in good health and CMV-seronegative. The CDR3 region is CASSPGYTEAFF. CDR3 DNA: TGTGCCAGCAGCCCGGGGTACACTGAAGCTTTCTTT.